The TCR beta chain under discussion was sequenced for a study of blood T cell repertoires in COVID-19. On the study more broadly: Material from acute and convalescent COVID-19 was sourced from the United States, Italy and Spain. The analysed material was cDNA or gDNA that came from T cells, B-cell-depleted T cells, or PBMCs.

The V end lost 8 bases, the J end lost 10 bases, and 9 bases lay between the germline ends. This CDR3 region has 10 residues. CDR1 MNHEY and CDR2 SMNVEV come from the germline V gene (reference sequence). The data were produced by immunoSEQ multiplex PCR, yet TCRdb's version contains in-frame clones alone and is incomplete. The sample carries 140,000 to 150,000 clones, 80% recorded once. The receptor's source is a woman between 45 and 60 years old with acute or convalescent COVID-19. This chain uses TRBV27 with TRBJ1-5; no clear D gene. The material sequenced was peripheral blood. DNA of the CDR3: TGTGCCAGCGGAGTAGGTCCCCAGCATTTT. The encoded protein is CASGVGPQHF.